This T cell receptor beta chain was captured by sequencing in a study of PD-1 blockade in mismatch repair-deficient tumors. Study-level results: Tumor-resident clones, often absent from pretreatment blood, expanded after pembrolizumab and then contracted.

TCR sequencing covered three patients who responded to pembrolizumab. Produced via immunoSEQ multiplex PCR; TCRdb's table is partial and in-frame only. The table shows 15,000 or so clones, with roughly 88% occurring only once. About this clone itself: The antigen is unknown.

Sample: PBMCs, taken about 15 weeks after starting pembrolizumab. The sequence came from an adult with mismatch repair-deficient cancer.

CDR3 bases: TGTGCCAGCAGTACTCCCGCCCGCAGGGCCTATGGCTACACCTTC. Amino acid sequence: CASSTPARRAYGYTF. This sequence joins TRBV28 and TRBJ1-2; D perhaps matches TRBD1 (5 bases). CDR1 MDHEN and CDR2 SYDVKM come from the germline V gene. CDR3 length: 15 residues. Trimming took off 5 bases at V and 4 bases at J, with 17 bases between the two ends.